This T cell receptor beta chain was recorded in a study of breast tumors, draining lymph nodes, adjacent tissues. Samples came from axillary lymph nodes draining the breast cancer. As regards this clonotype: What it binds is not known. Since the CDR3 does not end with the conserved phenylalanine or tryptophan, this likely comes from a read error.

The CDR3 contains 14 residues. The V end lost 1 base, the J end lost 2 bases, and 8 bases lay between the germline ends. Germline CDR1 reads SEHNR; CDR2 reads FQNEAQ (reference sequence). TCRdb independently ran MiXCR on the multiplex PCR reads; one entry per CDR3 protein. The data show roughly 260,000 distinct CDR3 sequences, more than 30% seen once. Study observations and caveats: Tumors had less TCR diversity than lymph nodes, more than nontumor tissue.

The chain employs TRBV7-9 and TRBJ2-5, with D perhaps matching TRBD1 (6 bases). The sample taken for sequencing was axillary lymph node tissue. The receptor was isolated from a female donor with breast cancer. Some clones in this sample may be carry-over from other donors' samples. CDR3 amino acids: CASSLGTGQETQYL. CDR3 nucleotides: TGTGCCAGCAGCTTAGGTACAGGGCAAGAGACCCAGTACCTC.